This TCR beta chain is from a study of cytomegalovirus exposure and HLA in healthy donors. Note on this clone: Its cognate antigen is unknown.

Study-level points and caveats: Roughly even sequencing depth across donors was the assumption behind the presence/absence analyses.

Vbeta (60) and Jbeta (13) primers were used in the PCR. Per the original methods: The count from a later analysis was tens of millions of unique TCR beta chains, around 10 million of them shared. The repertoire was sequenced with immunoSEQ multiplex PCR; TCRdb's copy has only in-frame clones and lacks some. D and trimming were read from the DNA, whereas the V and J calls and clone size are those reported in that table. The sample has some 150,000 clones; over 80% are singletons. Sample: PBMCs. This clonotype was sampled from a male donor in good health and CMV-seronegative.

CDR3 sequence (DNA): TGTGCCAGCAGTGACTGGGGCCTGACGCTCTCCTACGAGCAGTACTTC. This encodes CASSDWGLTLSYEQYF. V and J are TRBV6-1 and TRBJ2-7; the D gene is possibly TRBD1 (5 bases). Germline CDR1 is MNHNS and CDR2 is SASEGT. The CDR3 consists of 16 residues. Trimming stripped 3 bases from V and 0 bases from J, with 15 bases between.